This T cell receptor beta chain came from a study of response to subunit inactivated influenza vaccine (dated by TCRdb to the late 2010s). Broadly, across the study: Deep quantitative profiling of the T cell receptor repertoire was used in the study to follow responses to a trivalent subunit inactivated influenza vaccine. Overall study outcomes, separate from this receptor: The authors proposed that each seasonal influenza vaccination may bring in only a limited number of new T cells.

Receptors were amplified or captured by RT-PCR. Sequencing was carried out with an Illumina HiSeq 2500. TCRdb's own reprocessing of the public reads used fastp at Q25 and MiXCR and kept productive beta chains. Merged by CDR3 protein, the rows form single entries marked with the most common genes and DNA. The sample yields 750,000 to 850,000 distinct CDR3 sequences; 18% were counted once. Approximately 10% of the sample goes to the ten largest clones. Note on this clonotype: The specificity of this receptor is unknown. No per-base quality is available; no much larger clone lies one base away.

Trimming takes 3 bases from V and 8 bases from J, and the germline ends sit 16 bases apart. Counted from cysteine to phenylalanine, this CDR3 has 13 amino acids. Only CDR3 DNA is held: 39 bases, read in frame from base 1. Based on the germline V gene, the CDR1 and CDR2 sequences are SQVTM and ANQGSEA. The source is a man aged 50 or older who received an inactivated influenza vaccine. Donor details come from another sample of the same person, matched by shared clones. The material was PBMCs from blood, obtained around 5 days after vaccination. The rearranged segments are TRBV29-1 and TRBJ1-2; the D region possibly corresponds to TRBD1 (6 bases align). The nucleotide sequence is given as TGCAGCGTTGACCAGGGGAGGTTGTCGGGCTACACCTTC. This gives the protein CSVDQGRLSGYTF.